The table lists the clone carrying this T cell receptor (beta chain) with a few counts. Its antigen is not known. A read error may be the cause here, since a much bigger clone is one base away. This record comes from a study of molecular identifiers for immune sequencing clone quantification. Study findings and constraints: Over 99% of effector molecules, yet under 1% of naive-cell molecules, were held by clones above 20 RNA copies.

The germline gives CDR1 SGHTA, CDR2 FQGNSA. V shed 4 bases and J 4 bases; nucleotides not matched to a gene: 6. This CDR3 is built from 15 residues. MiXCR was run by TCRdb on the PCR reads, yielding one entry per CDR3 protein. Of under 75,000 distinct CDR3 sequences detected, under 20% appear once; the ten largest clones hold about 1.3%. The receptor was isolated from a human donor in good health. Some libraries in this study had Jurkat cell RNA spiked in. Sequenced material: naive CD8+ T cells from blood, with Jurkat cell RNA spiked in. Subset noted: FACS-sorted CD8+CD4-CCR7+CD45RA+ naive T cells. This rearrangement joins TRBV7-2 to TRBJ2-7, with 11 bases identical to TRBD2. The CDR3 nucleotides are TGTGCCAGCAGCTCGAACGGGACTAGCGGTTACGAGCAGTACTTC. As protein: CASSSNGTSGYEQYF.